This T cell receptor (beta chain) was identified during a study of blood T cell repertoires in COVID-19. Study-level background: Specimens from acute and convalescent COVID-19 originated in the United States, Italy and Spain. PBMCs, B-cell-depleted T cells, or T cells provided the cDNA or gDNA that made up the material.

This clone was seen more than once but under ten times. How the authors handled the data: From reference gene primer amplification, estimates of nucleated cell counts were derived. The table came from immunoSEQ multiplex PCR; TCRdb's copy has only in-frame clones and leaves some out. V, J and clone size derive from that table, while D and trimming were established from the DNA sequence. The sample includes approximately 300,000 clones, more than 75% of them seen just once. Recovered participants had two consecutive negative NP/OP PCR tests, healthcare professional clearance, or symptom resolution. The receptor comes from a young woman who had recovered from COVID-19. The source material was PBMCs or T cells enriched from blood (not recorded which).

This CDR3 reads CASSSGTSGIEDEQYF. CDR3 sequence (DNA): TGTGCCAGCAGCTCCGGGACTAGCGGGATAGAGGACGAGCAGTACTTC. V gene TRBV28 combines with J gene TRBJ2-7, with TRBD2 matching over 13 bases. The trim removed 6 bases at V and 5 bases at J, leaving 10 bases unmatched. This CDR3 comprises 16 residues. Germline V gene lookup returns CDR1 MDHEN and CDR2 SYDVKM.